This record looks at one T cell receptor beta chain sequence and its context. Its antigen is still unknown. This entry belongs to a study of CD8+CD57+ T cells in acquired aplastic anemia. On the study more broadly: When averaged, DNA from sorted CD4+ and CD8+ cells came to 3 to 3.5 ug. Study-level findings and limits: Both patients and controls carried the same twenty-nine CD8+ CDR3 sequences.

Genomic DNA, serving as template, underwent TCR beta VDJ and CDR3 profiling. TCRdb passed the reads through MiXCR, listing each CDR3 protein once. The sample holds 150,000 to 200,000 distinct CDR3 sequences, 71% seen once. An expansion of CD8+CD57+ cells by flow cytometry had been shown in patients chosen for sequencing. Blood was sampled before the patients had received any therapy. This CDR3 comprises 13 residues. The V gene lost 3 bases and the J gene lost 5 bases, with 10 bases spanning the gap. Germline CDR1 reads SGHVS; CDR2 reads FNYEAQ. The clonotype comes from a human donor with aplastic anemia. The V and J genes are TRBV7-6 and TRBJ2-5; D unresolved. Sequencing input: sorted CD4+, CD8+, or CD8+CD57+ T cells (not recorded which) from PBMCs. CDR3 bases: TGTGCCAGCAGCTTCCAGGATCTCGAGACCCAGTACTTC. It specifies CASSFQDLETQYF.